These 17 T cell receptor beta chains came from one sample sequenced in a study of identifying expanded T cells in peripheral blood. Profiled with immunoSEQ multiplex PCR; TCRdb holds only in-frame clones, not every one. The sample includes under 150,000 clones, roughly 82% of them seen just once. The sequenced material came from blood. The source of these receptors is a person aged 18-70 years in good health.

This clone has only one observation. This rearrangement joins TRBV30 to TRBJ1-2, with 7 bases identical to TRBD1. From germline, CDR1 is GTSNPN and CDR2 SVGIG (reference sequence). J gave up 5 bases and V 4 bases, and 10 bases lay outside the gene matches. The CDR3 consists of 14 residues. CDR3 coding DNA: TGTGCCTGGACGCTGTCGGACAGGCCTTATGGCTACACCTTC. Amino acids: CAWTLSDRPYGYTF. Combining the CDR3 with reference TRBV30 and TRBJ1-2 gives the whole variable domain SQTIHQWPATLVQPVGSPLSLECTVEGTSNPNLYWYRQAAGRGLQLLFYSVGIGQISSEVPQNLSASRPQDRQFILSSKKLLLSDSGFYLCAWTLSDRPYGYTFGSGTRLTVV.

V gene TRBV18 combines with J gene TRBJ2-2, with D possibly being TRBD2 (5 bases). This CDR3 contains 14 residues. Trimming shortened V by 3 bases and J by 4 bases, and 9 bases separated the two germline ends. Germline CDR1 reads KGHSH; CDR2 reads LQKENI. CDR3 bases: TGTGCCAGCTCACCCTCCGGGATCACCGGGGAGCTGTTTTTT. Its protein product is CASSPSGITGELFF.

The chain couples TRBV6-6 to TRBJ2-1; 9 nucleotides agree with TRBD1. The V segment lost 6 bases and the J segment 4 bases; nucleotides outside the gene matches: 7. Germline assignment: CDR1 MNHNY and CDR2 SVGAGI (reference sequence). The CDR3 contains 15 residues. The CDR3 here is CASSRPGQGYNEQFF. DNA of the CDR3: TGTGCCAGCAGCCGACCGGGACAGGGTTACAATGAGCAGTTCTTC.

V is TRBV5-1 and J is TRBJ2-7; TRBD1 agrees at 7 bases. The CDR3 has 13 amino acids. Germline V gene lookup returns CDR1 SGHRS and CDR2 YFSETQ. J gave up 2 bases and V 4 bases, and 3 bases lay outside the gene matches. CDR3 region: CASSVGQAYEQYF. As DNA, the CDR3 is TGCGCCAGCAGCGTCGGACAGGCCTACGAGCAGTACTTC.

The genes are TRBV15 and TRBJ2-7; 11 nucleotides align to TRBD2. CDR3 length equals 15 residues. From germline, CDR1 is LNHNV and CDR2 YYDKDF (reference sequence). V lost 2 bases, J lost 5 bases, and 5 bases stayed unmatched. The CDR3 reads CATSRSRLAGHEQYF. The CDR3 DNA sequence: TGTGCCACCAGCAGATCTAGACTAGCGGGGCACGAGCAGTACTTC.

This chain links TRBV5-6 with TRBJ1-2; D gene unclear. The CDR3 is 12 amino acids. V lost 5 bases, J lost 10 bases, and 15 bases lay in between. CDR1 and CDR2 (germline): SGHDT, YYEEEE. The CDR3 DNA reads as TGTGCCAGCAGTTCCTTGGGAGCCATCTACACCTTC. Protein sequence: CASSSLGAIYTF.

CDR3 amino acids: CASTPVERGYEQYF. In nucleotides, the CDR3 is TGTGCCAGCACCCCTGTGGAGAGGGGCTACGAGCAGTACTTC. J is TRBJ2-7 and V is TRBV7-6, with D possibly called TRBD1 or TRBD2 (5 bases each). The germline gives CDR1 SGHVS, CDR2 FNYEAQ. There are 14 residues in the CDR3. V gave up 7 bases and J gave up 3 bases, with 16 bases separating them.

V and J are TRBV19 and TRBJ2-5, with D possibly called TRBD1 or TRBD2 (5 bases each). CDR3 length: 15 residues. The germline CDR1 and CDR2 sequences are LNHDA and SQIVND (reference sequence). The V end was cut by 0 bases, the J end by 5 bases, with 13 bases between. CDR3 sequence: CASSIDLGVGETQYF. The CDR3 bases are TGTGCCAGTAGTATAGATCTGGGGGTTGGGGAGACCCAGTACTTC.

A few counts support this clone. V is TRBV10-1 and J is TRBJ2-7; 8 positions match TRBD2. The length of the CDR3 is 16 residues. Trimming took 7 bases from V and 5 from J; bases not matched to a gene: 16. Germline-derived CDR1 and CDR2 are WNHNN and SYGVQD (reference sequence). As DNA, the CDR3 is TGCGCCAGCACCACCGGGGGGGGCGAGGTAGGCCACGAGCAGTACTTC. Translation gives CASTTGGGEVGHEQYF.

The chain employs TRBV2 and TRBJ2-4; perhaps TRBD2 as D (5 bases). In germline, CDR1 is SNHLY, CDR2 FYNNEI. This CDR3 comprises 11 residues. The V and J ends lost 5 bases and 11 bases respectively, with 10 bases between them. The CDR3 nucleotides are TGTGCCAGCAGTTTTCTCGGGGTTCAGTACTTC. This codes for CASSFLGVQYF.

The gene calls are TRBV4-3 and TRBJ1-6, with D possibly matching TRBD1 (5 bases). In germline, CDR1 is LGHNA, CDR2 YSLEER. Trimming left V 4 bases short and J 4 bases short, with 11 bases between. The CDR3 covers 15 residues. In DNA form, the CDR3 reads TGCGCCAGCAGCCCACGGGACGGATATAATTCACCCCTCCACTTT. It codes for CASSPRDGYNSPLHF.

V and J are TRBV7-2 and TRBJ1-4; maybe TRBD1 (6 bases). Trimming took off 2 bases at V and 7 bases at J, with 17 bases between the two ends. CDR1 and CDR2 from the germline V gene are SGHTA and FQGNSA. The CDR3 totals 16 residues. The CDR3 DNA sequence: TGTGCCAGCAGCTTAAGGGACGCGGGGGCGAGTGAAAAACTGTTTTTT. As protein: CASSLRDAGASEKLFF.

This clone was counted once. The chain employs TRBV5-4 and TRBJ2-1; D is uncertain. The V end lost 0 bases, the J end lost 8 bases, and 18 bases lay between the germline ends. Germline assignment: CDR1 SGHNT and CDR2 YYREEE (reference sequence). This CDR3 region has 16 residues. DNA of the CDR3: TGTGCCAGCAGCTTGGTTTCCGGGTCCTTGGGCGATGAGCAGTTCTTC. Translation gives CASSLVSGSLGDEQFF.

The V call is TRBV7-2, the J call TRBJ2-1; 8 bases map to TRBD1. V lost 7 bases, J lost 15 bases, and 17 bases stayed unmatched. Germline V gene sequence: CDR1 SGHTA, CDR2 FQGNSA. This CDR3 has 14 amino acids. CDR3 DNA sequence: TGTGCCAGCAACCGGGACAGGACCGATTCAGCGGCGTTCTTC. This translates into CASNRDRTDSAAFF.

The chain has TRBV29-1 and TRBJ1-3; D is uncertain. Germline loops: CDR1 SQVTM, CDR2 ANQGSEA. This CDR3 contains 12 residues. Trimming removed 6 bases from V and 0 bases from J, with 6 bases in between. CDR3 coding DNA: TGCAGCGTCGCCGCCTCTGGAAACACCATATATTTT. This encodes CSVAASGNTIYF. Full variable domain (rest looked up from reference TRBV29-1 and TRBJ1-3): SAVISQKPSRDICQRGTSLTIQCQVDSQVTMMFWYRQQPGQSLTLIATANQGSEATYESGFVIDKFPISRPNLTFSTLTVSNMSPEDSSIYLCSVAASGNTIYFGEGSWLTVV.

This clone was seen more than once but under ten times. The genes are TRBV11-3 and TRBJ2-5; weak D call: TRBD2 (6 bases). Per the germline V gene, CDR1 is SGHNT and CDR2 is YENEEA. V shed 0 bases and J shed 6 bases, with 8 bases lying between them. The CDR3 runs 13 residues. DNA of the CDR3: TGTGCCAGCAGCTTAGAGGAGGGCCAGACCCAGTACTTC. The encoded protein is CASSLEEGQTQYF. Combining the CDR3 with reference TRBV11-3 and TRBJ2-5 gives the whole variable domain EAGVVQSPRYKIIEKKQPVAFWCNPISGHNTLYWYLQNLGQGPELLIRYENEEAVDDSQLPKDRFSAERLKGVDSTLKIQPAELGDSAVYLCASSLEEGQTQYFGPGTRLLVL.

CDR3: CASSLQVSGGEQFF. In DNA form, the CDR3 reads TGTGCCAGCAGCTTACAGGTCTCTGGCGGCGAGCAGTTCTTC. This chain joins TRBV7-2 and TRBJ2-1; D ambiguous. Germline CDR1 reads SGHTA; CDR2 reads FQGNSA. This CDR3 is built from 14 residues. Trimming pared 2 bases from V and 10 bases from J, leaving 15 bases between.